The 16 T cell receptor beta chains listed next were all sequenced from one sample in a study of response to subunit inactivated influenza vaccine. TCRdb processed the RT-PCR reads anew with MiXCR; each CDR3 protein has one entry. The data show about 520,000 distinct CDR3 sequences, 11% seen once. Here the sequenced sample was PBMCs from blood, taken more than 35 days after vaccination. Receptors originate from a man in his fifties or sixties who received an inactivated influenza vaccine.

Worth noting for this clonotype: Compared with germline, one end of the junction differs, possibly owing to a read error. The rearrangement joins TRBV28 to TRBJ2-4; D not resolved. This CDR3 is built from 13 residues. Germline CDR1 and CDR2: MDHEN and SYDVKM. The CDR3, as DNA: TGTGCCAGCAGAAGTTTTACTGACTTAGGCAAGGACTTC. It codes for CASRSFTDLGKDF.

This clonotype was detected a few times. The chain links TRBV4-3 to TRBJ1-5, with D tentatively TRBD1 (5 bases). The CDR3 runs to 15 residues. V was cut by 2 bases and J by 6 bases, with 14 bases left in between. Germline CDR1 LGHNA, CDR2 YSLEER. CDR3: CASSQLSGPGQPQHF. The CDR3 DNA is TGCGCCAGCAGCCAACTCTCGGGGCCTGGTCAGCCCCAGCATTTT.

The chain employs TRBV5-1 and TRBJ2-5; no clear D. This CDR3 spans 13 amino acids. Germline assignment: CDR1 SGHRS and CDR2 YFSETQ. Trimming stripped 0 bases from V and 4 bases from J, with 7 bases between. CDR3 amino acids: CASSLGPPETQYF. CDR3 nucleotides: TGCGCCAGCAGCTTGGGGCCTCCAGAGACCCAGTACTTC. Looking up the rest from reference TRBV5-1 and TRBJ2-5 gives the full variable domain: KAGVTQTPRYLIKTRGQQVTLSCSPISGHRSVSWYQQTPGQGLQFLFEYFSETQRNKGNFPGRFSGRQFSNSRSEMNVSTLELGDSALYLCASSLGPPETQYFGPGTRLLVL.

There are a few counts of this clonotype. This chain connects TRBV6-5 to TRBJ1-2; D remains ambiguous. V was pared by 0 bases and J by 8 bases, with 10 bases between. The germline gives CDR1 MNHEY, CDR2 SVGAGI. The CDR3 loop spans 13 amino acids. The CDR3 DNA sequence: TGTGCCAGCAGTTACTCGAATCTTAACGGCTACACCTTC. Encoded protein: CASSYSNLNGYTF.

This rearrangement joins TRBV11-2 to TRBJ2-2, with TRBD2 matching over 14 bases. V lost 5 bases to trimming and J lost 11 bases; unmatched junction nucleotides: 10. The CDR3 loop spans 16 amino acids. CDR1 is SGHAT and CDR2 is FQNNGV in the germline V gene. The CDR3 DNA sequence: TGTGCCAGCAGCAACCTTTACGGGACTAGCGGGAGAGAGCTGTTTTTT. Its translation: CASSNLYGTSGRELFF. The variable domain in full, completed from reference TRBV11-2 and TRBJ2-2, reads EAGVAQSPRYKIIEKRQSVAFWCNPISGHATLYWYQQILGQGPKLLIQFQNNGVVDDSQLPKDRFSAERLKGVDSTLKIQPAKLEDSAVYLCASSNLYGTSGRELFFGEGSRLTVL.

This clonotype occurred many times. The chain uses TRBV10-3 and TRBJ2-3, with D possibly TRBD2 on 5 matching bases. Germline values: CDR1 ENHRY, CDR2 SYGVKD. The CDR3 has 14 amino acids. Trimming removed 3 bases at V and 2 bases at J, with 9 bases between. For the CDR3, the DNA is TGTGCCATCAGTGACCGGGAAACCACAGATACGCAGTATTTT. As protein: CAISDRETTDTQYF.

The table lists this clonotype with many counts. The V gene is TRBV20-1, the J gene TRBJ2-3; 11 positions agree with TRBD2. From germline, CDR1 is DFQATT and CDR2 SNEGSKA (reference sequence). The V and J ends lost 4 bases and 0 bases, in that order; junction bases with no gene match: 9. This CDR3 is 17 amino acids long. CDR3 loop: CSANGLAGGESTDTQYF. CDR3 coding DNA: TGCAGTGCTAATGGGCTAGCGGGGGGCGAAAGCACAGATACGCAGTATTTT.

This clonotype was picked up many times. V and J are TRBV27 and TRBJ2-5; 10 positions match TRBD2. V dropped 9 bases and J dropped 5; count of bases not matched to a gene: 9. Germline values: CDR1 MNHEY, CDR2 SMNVEV (reference sequence). This CDR3 has 14 amino acids. This CDR3 reads CASSGLAGVETQYF. In DNA form, the CDR3 reads TGTGCCAGTTCTGGGCTAGCGGGGGTTGAGACCCAGTACTTC.

This clonotype was seen ten or more times. This sequence joins TRBV12-3 or TRBV12-4 and TRBJ1-5; D ambiguous. The CDR3 extends over 13 amino acids. Deletions cut 7 bases from V and 11 bases from J, with 18 bases between. The CDR3 bases are TGTGCCAGCAAAGTGGACGGTTTTCGGGCCCAGCATTTT. Amino acid sequence: CASKVDGFRAQHF.

V and J are TRBV4-3 and TRBJ2-3; D is possibly TRBD1 (6 bases). Trimming left V 0 bases short and J 1 base short, with 11 bases between. The CDR3 has 16 residues. The germline CDR1 and CDR2 sequences are LGHNA and YSLEER. The CDR3 region is CASSQDPQGGTDTQYF. CDR3 coding DNA: TGCGCCAGCAGCCAAGACCCACAGGGCGGCACAGATACGCAGTATTTT.

The genes are TRBV7-2 and TRBJ2-1; 8 bases line up with TRBD2. The CDR3 has 15 residues. With V trimmed by 2 bases and J by 9 bases, 9 bases remained unmatched. Germline lookup yields CDR1 SGHTA and CDR2 FQGNSA. For the CDR3, the DNA is TGTGCCAGCAGCTTAAGGACTAGCTGGGGGGGTGAGCAGTTCTTC. Translated, it gives CASSLRTSWGGEQFF.

This clonotype has just a few counts. CDR3 in amino acids: CASSHLLAGTDTQYF. In nucleotides, the CDR3 is TGTGCCAGCAGCCACCTCCTAGCGGGTACAGATACGCAGTATTTT. The chain recombines TRBV3-1 with TRBJ2-3; 8 bases map to TRBD2. The CDR3 totals 15 residues. V shed 3 bases, J shed 3 bases, and the junction held 5 bases outside the gene matches. The germline V gene has CDR1 LGHDT and CDR2 YNNKEL (reference sequence).

The chain has TRBV5-1 and TRBJ2-2; D unresolved. Germline V gene lookup returns CDR1 SGHRS and CDR2 YFSETQ. Between the trimmed V and J ends, which lost 4 bases and 5 bases, there was a span of 9 bases. The CDR3 covers 13 residues. CDR3 sequence: CASSGQLTGELFF. CDR3 nucleotides: TGCGCCAGCAGCGGGCAGCTAACCGGGGAGCTGTTTTTT.

This clonotype was seen ten or more times. As DNA, the CDR3 is TGTGCCAGCAGCTTACTACAGATCCTCTCCTATAATTCACCCCTCCACTTT. It translates to CASSLLQILSYNSPLHF. The chain is built from TRBV7-8 and TRBJ1-6; no clear D. This CDR3 is 17 amino acids long. V was clipped by 2 bases and J by 0 bases, with 11 bases between them. CDR1 SGHVS and CDR2 FQNEAQ come from the germline V gene.

At least ten counts were recorded for this clonotype. The J gene is TRBJ2-2, the V gene TRBV12-3 or TRBV12-4, with D perhaps TRBD2 (5 bases). The CDR3 length is 15 residues. V lost 3 bases and J 4 bases, leaving 12 bases between the germline ends. CDR3 amino acids: CASSFAVAGTGELFF. CDR3 DNA sequence: TGTGCCAGCAGTTTTGCGGTGGCGGGCACCGGGGAGCTGTTTTTT.

This clonotype has a handful of counts. This sequence joins TRBV2 and TRBJ1-2, with a weak D call TRBD1 (5 bases). The CDR3 length is 16 residues. Between the trimmed V and J ends, which lost 6 bases and 2 bases, there was a span of 19 bases. Germline V gene sequence: CDR1 SNHLY, CDR2 FYNNEI. The CDR3 DNA follows: TGTGCCAGCAGCTTATACTTGACCGAGGGGAACTATGGCTACACCTTC. It translates to CASSLYLTEGNYGYTF.